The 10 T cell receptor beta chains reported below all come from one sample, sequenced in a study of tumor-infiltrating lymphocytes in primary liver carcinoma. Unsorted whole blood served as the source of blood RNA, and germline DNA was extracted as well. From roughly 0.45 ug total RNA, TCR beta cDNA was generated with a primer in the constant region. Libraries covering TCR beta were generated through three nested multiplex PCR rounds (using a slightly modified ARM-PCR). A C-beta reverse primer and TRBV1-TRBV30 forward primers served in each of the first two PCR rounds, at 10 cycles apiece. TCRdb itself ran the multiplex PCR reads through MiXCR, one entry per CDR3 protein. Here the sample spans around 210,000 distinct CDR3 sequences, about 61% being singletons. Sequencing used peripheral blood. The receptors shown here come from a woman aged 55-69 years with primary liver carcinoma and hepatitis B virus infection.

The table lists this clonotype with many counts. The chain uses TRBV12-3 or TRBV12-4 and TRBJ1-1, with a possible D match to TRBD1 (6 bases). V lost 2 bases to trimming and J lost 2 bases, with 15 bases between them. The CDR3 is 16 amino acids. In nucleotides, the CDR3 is TGTGCCAGCAGTTTACCGGGGGGGGCGCCTAACACTGAAGCTTTCTTT. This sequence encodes CASSLPGGAPNTEAFF.

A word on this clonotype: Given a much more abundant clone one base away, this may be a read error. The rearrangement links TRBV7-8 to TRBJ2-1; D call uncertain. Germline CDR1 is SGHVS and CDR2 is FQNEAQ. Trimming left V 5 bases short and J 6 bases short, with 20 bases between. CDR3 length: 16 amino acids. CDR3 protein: CASSNMAPMAANEQFF. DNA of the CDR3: TGTGCCAGCAGCAACATGGCCCCTATGGCAGCCAATGAGCAGTTCTTC.

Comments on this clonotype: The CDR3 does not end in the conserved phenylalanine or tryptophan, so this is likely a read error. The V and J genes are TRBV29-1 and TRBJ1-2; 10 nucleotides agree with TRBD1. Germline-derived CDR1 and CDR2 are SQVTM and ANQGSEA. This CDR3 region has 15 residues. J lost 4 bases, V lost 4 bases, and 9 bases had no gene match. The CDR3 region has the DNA TGCAGCGTTGCCCCCGGGACAGGGGTGTCCTATGGCTACACCCTC. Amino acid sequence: CSVAPGTGVSYGYTL.

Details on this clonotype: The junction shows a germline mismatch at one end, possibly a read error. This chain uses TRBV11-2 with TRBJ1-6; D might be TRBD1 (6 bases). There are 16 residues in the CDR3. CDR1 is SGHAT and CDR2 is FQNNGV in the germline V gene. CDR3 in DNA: TGTGCCAGCATCACCCAACAGGGCGCGGGGATTTCATCCCTCCACTTT. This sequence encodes CASITQQGAGISSLHF.

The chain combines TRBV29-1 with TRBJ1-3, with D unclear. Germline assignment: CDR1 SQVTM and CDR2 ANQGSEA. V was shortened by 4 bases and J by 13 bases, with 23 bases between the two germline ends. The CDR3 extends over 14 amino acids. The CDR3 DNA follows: TGCAGCGTTGTTGTCAGGAGCTCTGGAAGCACTATATATTTT. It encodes CSVVVRSSGSTIYF.

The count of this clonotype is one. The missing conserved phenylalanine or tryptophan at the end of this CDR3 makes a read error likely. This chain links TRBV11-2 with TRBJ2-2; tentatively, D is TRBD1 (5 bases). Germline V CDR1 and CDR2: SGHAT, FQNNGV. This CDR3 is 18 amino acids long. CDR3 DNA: TGTGTCAGCAGCTTAGATAAATTGGTGGCCAGGGCGGCCGGGGAGCTGTTTTCT. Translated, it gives CVSSLDKLVARAAGELFS.

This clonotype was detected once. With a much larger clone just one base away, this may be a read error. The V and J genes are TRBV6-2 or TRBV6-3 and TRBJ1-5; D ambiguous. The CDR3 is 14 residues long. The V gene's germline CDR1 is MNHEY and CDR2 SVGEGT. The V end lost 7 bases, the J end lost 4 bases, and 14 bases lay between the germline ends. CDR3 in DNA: TGTGCCAGCACTCAAGGGTCACCGAATCAGCCCCAGCATTTT. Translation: CASTQGSPNQPQHF.

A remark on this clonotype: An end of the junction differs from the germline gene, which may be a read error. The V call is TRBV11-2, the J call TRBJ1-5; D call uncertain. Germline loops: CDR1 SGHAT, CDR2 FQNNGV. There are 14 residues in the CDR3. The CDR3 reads CASCFLGSNQPQHF. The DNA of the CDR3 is TGTGCCAGCTGCTTCTTGGGTAGCAATCAGCCCCAGCATTTT.

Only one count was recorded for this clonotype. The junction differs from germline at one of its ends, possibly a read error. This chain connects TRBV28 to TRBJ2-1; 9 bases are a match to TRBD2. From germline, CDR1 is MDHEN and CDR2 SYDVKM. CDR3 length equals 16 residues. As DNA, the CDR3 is TGTGTCAGCAGTTTAGTGACTAGCGGACATCCGAGAGAGCAGTTCTTC. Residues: CVSSLVTSGHPREQFF.

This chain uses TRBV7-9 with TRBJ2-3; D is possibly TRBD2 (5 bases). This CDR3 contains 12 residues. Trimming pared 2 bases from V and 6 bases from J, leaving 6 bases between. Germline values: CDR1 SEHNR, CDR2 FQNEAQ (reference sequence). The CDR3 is CASSLWEDTQYF. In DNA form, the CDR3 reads TGTGCCAGCAGCTTATGGGAGGATACGCAGTATTTT.